The rows below give T cell receptor beta chains drawn from one sample of a study of OX40 agonist ivuxolimab in advanced cancers. Generated by immunoSEQ multiplex PCR, the TCRdb table keeps only in-frame clones and is missing some. Of fewer than 25,000 clones listed, about 80% are singletons. This sample comprised CD4+ or CD8+ T cells sorted from blood, obtained in a trial of the OX40 agonist ivuxolimab. Receptors originate from an adult with an advanced solid tumor such as melanoma, head and neck, liver or kidney cancer. The conserved cysteine and the conserved F or W are not part of the CDR3 here. D genes are given only for firm matches.

d_call,j_call,v_call,cdr3_aa
TRBD1,TRBJ1-1,TRBV19,ASKDRERVTEAF
.,TRBJ1-1,TRBV19,ASRFRPFGNTEAF
.,TRBJ1-4,TRBV30,AWNLGGVVGEKLF
.,TRBJ1-6,TRBV25-1,ASSEYRDFYNSPLH
.,TRBJ2-3,TRBV25-1,ASSPRGGTDTQY
.,TRBJ1-4,TRBV30,AWSLTGGGGEKLF
TRBD1,TRBJ1-2,TRBV19,ASSILGDRGREGYT
.,TRBJ2-2,TRBV18,ASSPVAPGGELF
.,TRBJ1-1,TRBV6-6,ATVSRGLNTEAF
.,TRBJ2-7,TRBV6-5,ASSSLTGRYEQY